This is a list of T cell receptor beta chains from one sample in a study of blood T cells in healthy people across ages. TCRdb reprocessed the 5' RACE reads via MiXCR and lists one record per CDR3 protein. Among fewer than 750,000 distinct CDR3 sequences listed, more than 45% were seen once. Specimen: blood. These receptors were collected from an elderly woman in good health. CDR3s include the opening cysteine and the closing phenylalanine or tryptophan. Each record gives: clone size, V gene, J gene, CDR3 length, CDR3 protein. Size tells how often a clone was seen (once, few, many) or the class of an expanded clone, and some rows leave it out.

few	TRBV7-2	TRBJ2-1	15	CASSLRGQGRSEQFF
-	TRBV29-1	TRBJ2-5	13	CSGRQGNQETQYF
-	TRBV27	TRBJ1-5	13	CASSVDRERPQHF
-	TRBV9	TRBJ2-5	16	CASSERTGTSQETQYF
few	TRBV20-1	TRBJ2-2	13	CSTLDRDTGELFF
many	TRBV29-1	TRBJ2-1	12	CSAQQGGYEQFF
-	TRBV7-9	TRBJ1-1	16	CASSSPQGAMNTEAFF
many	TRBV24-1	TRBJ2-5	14	CATSDLRGSETQYF
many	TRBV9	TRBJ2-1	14	CASSVASLAGEQFF
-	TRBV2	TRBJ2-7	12	CASGDLSYEQYF
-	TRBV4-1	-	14	CASSLTGAGETQYF
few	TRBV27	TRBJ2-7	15	CASSPTGDRLYEQYF
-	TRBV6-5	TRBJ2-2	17	CASSYLGQAARGRELFF
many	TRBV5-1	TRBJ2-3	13	CASGSGSTDTQYF
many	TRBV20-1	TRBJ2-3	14	CSAPRGGGTDTQYF
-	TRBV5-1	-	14	CASSAGLARHEQYF
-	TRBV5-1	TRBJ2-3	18	CASSVARDGGTSTDTQYF
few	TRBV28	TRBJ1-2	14	CASSFLGAGYGYTF
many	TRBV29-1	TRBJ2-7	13	CSVVRGASYEQYF
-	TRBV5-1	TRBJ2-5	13	CAGSLVLQETQYF
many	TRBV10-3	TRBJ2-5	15	CAISEGTGPQETQYF
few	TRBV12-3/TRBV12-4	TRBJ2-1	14	CASSFTLSYNEQFF
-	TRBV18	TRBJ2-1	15	CASSPGQGETETQFF
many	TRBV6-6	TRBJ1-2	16	CASSAQELVANYGYTF
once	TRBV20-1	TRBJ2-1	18	CSAYPLTVSGGSYNEQFF
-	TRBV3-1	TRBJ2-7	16	CASKTGPGGSLHEQYF
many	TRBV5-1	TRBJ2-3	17	CASSLGPGQGAGDTQYF
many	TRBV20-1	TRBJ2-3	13	CSARGVNPDTQYF
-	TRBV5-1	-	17	CASSLGIAGAFFYEQYF
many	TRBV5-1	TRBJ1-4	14	CASSLLATNEKLFF
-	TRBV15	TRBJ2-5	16	CATSRDSGPGSETQYF
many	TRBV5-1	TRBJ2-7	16	CASSLVASGVTYEQYF
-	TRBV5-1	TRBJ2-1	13	CASSWGKVGEQFF
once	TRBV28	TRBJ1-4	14	CASSLQKGVEKLFF
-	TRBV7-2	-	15	CASSSPWAGLYEQYF
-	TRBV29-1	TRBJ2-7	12	CSVGQPPDEQYF
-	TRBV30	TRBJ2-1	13	CAWSPTRVNEQFF
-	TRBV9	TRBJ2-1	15	CASSVERGRTHEQFF
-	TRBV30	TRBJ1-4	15	CAWSPGGVSNEKLFF
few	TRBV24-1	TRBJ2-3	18	CATSDLNGGSWGTDTQYF
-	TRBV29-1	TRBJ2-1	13	CSVGDRATHEQFF
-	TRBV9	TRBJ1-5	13	CASSVDEDQPQHF
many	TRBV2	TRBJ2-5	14	CASTEPLRLETQYF
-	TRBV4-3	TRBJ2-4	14	CASSQEPTGNIQYF
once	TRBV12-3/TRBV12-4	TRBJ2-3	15	CASSGRAASTDTQYF
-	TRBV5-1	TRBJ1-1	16	CASSLGTGGSGTEAFF
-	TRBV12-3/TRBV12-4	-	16	CASSRGSSGSGETQYF
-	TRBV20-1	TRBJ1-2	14	CSAREEAGNYGYTF
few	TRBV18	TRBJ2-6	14	CASSPNSGANVLTF